This TCR delta chain was captured by sequencing in a study of gamma-delta T cells after stem cell transplantation. CDR3 length equals 17 residues. The V segment lost 0 bases and the J segment 2 bases; nucleotides outside the gene matches: 10. Germline-derived CDR1 and CDR2 are GEAIGNYY and EKD. TCRdb reprocessed the RT-PCR reads using CATT. The sample lists 13,000 or so delta-chain clones; 30% to 35% were seen once. This clonotype was obtained from a human donor. It is not recorded whose cells these are; they may come from a transplant donor. V and J are TRDV2 and TRDJ1; 8 bases are a match to TRDD3. The sequencing sample was made of gamma-delta T cells. DNA of the CDR3: TGTGCCTGTGACACCGGGGGAGGGCTGGGGGAGACCGATAAACTCATCTTT. It specifies CACDTGGGLGETDKLIF.